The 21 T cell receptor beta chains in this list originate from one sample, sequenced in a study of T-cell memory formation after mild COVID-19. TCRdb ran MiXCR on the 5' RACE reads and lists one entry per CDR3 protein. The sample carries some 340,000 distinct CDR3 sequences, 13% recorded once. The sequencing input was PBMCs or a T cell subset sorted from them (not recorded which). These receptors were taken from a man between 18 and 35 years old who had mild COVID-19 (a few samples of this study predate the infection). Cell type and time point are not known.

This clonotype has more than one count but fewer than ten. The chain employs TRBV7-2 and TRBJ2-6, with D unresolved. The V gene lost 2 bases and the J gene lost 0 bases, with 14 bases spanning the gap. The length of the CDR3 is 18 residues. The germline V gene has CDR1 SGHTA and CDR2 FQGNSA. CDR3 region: CASSLIHLTISGANVLTF. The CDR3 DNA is TGTGCCAGCAGCTTAATTCATCTCACCATCTCTGGGGCCAACGTCCTGACTTTC. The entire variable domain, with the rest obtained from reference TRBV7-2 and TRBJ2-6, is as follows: GAGVSQSPSNKVTEKGKDVELRCDPISGHTALYWYRQSLGQGLEFLIYFQGNSAPDKSGLPSDRFSAERTGGSVSTLTIQRTQQEDSAVYLCASSLIHLTISGANVLTFGAGSRLTVL.

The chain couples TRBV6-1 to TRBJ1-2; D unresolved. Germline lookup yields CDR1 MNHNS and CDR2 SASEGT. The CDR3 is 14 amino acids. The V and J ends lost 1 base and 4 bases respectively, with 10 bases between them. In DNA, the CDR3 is TGTGCCAGCAGTGAAGTACATTGGACCTATGGCTACACCTTC. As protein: CASSEVHWTYGYTF.

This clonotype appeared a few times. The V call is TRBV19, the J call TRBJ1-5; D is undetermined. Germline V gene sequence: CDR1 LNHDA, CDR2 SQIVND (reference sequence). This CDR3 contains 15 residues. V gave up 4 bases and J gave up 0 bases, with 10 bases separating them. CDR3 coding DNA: TGTGCCAGTAGTAAATTCTTGGGTAGCAATCAGCCCCAGCATTTT. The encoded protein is CASSKFLGSNQPQHF.

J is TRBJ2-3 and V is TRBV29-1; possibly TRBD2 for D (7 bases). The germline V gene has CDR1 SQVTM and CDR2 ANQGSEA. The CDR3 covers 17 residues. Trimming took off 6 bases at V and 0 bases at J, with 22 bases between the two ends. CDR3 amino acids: CSVLSPPWGGSTDTQYF. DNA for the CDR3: TGCAGCGTCCTATCACCACCTTGGGGGGGCAGCACAGATACGCAGTATTTT.

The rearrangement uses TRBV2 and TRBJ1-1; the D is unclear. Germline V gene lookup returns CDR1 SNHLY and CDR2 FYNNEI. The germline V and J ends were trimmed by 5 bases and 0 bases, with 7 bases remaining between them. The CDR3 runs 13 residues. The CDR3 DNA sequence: TGTGCCAGCAGTCACGATCTGAACACTGAAGCTTTCTTT. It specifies CASSHDLNTEAFF.

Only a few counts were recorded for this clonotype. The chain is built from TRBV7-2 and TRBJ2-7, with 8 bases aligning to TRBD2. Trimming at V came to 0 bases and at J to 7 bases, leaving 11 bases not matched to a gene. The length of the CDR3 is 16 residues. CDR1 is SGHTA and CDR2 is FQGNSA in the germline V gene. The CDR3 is CASSLARGAGIGEQYF. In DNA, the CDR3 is TGTGCCAGCAGCTTAGCGCGGGGGGCGGGGATCGGGGAGCAGTACTTC.

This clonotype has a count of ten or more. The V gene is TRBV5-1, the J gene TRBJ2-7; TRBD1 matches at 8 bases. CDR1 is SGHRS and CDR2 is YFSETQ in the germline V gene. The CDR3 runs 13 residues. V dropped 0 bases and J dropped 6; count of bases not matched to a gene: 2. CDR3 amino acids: CASSLGDRGEQYV. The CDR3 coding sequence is TGCGCCAGCAGCTTGGGCGACAGGGGCGAGCAGTACGTC.

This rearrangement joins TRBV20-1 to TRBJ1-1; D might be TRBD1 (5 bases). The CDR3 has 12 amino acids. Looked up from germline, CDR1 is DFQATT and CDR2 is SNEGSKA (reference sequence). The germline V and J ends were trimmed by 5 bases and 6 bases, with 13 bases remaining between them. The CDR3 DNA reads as TGCAGTGCTCAAGAGGAGGGGCCTGAAGCTTTCTTT. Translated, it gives CSAQEEGPEAFF.

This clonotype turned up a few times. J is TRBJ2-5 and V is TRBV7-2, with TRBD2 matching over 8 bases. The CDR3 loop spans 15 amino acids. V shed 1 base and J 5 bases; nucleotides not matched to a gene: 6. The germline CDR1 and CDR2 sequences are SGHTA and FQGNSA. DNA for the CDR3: TGTGCCAGCAGCTTAGGTCAGCGGGGGACGGAGACCCAGTACTTC. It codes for CASSLGQRGTETQYF.

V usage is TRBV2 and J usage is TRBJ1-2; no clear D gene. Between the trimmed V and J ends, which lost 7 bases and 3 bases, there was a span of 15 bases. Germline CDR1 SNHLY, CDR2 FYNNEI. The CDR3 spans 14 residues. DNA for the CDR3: TGTGCCAGCACTTCTCCGGCAGGAGACTATGGCTACACCTTC. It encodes CASTSPAGDYGYTF.

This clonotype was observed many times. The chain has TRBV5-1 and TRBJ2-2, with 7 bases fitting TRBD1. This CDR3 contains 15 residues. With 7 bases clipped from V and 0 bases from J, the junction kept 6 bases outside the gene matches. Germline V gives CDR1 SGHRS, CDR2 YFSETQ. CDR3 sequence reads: CASVAGTANTGELFF. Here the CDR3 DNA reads TGCGCCAGCGTCGCCGGGACAGCGAACACCGGGGAGCTGTTTTTT.

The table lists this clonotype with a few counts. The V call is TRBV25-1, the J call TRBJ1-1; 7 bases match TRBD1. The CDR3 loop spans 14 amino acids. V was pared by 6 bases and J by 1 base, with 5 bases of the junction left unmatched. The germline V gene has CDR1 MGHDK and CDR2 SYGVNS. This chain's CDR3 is CASSQRTGNTEAFF. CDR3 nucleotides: TGTGCCAGCAGCCAGAGGACAGGGAACACTGAAGCTTTCTTT. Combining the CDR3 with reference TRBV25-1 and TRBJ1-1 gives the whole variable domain EADIYQTPRYLVIGTGKKITLECSQTMGHDKMYWYQQDPGMELHLIHYSYGVNSTEKGDLSSESTVSRIRTEHFPLTLESARPSHTSQYLCASSQRTGNTEAFFGQGTRLTVV.

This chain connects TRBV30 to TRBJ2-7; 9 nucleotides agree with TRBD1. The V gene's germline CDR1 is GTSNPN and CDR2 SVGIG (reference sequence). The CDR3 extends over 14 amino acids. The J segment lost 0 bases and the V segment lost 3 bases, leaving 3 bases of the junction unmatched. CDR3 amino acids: CAWRTGGSSYEQYF. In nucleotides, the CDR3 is TGTGCCTGGAGGACAGGGGGAAGCTCCTACGAGCAGTACTTC.

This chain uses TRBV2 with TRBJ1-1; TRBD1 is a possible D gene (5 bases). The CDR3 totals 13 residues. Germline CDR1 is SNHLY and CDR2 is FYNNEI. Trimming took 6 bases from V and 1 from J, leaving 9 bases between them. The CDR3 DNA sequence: TGTGCCAGCAGGGGGGACGCGAACACTGAAGCTTTCTTT. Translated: CASRGDANTEAFF.

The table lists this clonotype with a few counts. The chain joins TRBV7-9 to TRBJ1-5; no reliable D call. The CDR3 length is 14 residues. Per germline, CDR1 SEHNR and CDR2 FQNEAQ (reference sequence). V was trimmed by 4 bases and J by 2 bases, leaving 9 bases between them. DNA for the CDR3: TGTGCCAGCAGCTCCGCGTCGGGCAATCAGCCCCAGCATTTT. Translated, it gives CASSSASGNQPQHF.

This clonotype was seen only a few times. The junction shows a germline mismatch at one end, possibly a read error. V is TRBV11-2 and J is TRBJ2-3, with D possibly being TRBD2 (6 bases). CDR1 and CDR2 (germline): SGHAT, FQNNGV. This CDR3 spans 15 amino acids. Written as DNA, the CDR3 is TGTGCCAGCAGCCTAGAGCCGGGGGACACAGATACGCAGTATTTT. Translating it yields CASSLEPGDTDTQYF.

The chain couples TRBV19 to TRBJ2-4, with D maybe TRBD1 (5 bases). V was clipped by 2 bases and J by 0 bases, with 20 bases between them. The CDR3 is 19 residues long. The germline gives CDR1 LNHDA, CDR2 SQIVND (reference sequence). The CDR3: CASSITSDRRPLAKNIQYF. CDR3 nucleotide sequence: TGTGCCAGTAGTATAACCTCCGACAGAAGACCGCTAGCCAAAAACATTCAGTACTTC.

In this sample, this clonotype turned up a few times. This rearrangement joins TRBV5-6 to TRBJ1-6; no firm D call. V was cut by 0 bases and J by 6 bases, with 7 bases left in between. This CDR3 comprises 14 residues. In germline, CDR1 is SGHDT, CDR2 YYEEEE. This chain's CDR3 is CASSLVGSNSPLHF. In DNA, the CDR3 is TGTGCCAGCAGCTTGGTTGGGAGTAATTCACCCCTCCACTTT.

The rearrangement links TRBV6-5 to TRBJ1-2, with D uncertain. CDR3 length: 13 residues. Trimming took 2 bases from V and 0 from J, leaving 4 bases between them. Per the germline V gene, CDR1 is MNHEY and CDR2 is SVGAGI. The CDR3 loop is CASSYSSNYGYTF. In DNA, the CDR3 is TGTGCCAGCAGTTACAGCTCTAACTATGGCTACACCTTC.

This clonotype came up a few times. The CDR3 protein is CASSQDLGYPYEQYF. The CDR3, as DNA: TGCGCCAGCAGCCAAGATCTAGGCTATCCCTACGAGCAGTACTTC. The rearrangement uses TRBV4-3 and TRBJ2-7; D unclear. Germline V gene sequence: CDR1 LGHNA, CDR2 YSLEER. The CDR3 totals 15 residues. V lost 0 bases, J lost 2 bases, and 11 bases lay in between.

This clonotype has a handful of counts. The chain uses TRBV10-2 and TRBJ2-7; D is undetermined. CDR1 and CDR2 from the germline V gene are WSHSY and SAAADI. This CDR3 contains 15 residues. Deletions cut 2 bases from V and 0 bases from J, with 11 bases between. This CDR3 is CASSEHSRSSYEQYF. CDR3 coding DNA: TGCGCCAGCAGTGAGCACTCCCGCAGCTCCTACGAGCAGTACTTC.